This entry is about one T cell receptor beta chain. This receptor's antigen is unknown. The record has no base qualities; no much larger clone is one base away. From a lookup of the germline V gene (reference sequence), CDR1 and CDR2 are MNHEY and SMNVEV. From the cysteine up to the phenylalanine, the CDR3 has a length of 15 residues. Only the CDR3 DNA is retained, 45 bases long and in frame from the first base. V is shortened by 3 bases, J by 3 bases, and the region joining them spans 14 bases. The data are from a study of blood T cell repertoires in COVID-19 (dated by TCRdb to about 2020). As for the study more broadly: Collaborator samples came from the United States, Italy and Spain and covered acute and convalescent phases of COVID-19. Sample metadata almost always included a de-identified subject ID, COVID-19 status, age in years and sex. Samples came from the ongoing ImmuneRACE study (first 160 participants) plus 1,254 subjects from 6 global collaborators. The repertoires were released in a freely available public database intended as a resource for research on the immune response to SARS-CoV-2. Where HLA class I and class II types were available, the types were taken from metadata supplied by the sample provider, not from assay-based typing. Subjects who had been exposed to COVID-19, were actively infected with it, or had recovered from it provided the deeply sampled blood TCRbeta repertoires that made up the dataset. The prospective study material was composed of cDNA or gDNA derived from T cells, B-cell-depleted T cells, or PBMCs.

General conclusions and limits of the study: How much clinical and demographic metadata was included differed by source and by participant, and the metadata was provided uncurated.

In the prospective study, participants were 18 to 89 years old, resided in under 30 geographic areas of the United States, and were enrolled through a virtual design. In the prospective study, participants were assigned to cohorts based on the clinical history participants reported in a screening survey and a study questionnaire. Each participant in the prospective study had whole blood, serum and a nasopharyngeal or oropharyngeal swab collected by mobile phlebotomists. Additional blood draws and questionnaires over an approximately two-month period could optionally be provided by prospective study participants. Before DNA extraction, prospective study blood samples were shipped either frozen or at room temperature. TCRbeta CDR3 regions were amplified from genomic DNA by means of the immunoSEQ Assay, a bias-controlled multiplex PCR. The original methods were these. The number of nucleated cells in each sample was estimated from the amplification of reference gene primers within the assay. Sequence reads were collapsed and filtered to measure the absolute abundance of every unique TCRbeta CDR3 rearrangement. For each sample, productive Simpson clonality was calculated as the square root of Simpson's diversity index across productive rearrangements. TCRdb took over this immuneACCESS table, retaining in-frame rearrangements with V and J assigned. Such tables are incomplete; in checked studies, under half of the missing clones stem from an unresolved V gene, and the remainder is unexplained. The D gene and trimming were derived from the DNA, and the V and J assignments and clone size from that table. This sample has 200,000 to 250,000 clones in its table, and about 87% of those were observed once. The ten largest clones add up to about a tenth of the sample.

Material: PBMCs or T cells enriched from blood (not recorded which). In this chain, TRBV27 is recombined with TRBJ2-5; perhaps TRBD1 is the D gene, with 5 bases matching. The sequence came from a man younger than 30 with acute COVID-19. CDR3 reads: CASSLWMKGKETQYF. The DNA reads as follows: TGTGCCAGCAGTTTGTGGATGAAGGGGAAAGAGACCCAGTACTTC.